This T cell receptor (beta chain) emerged from a study of T cells after yellow fever vaccination. Study context: SMART-Seq v4 Ultra Low Input prepared the low-cell-number fractions. Whole-study results and caveats: Most clones from primary vaccination were detected again post-booster (around 96% CD4, approximately 90% CD8). FACS-sorted repertoires might harbor abundant contaminating clonotypes from the bulk population.

Note on this clonotype: Its specificity is not known.

Each CDR3 protein gets one entry after TCRdb re-called the 5' RACE reads with MiXCR. Of roughly 520,000 distinct CDR3 sequences in the sample, around a fifth were seen once. This CDR3 comprises 13 residues. CDR1 is SGHTA, CDR2 FQGNSA, per germline. The V end was cut by 5 bases, the J end by 2 bases, with 9 bases between. The TCR was taken from a man between 18 and 35 years old who received the YFV17D yellow fever vaccine. The chain employs TRBV7-2 and TRBJ2-5, with D uncertain. The sequencing here drew on PBMCs, taken less than 25 days after the first yellow fever vaccination. The CDR3 DNA is TGTGCCAGCAGCGGTACTTGGCAAGAGACCCAGTACTTC. Its protein product is CASSGTWQETQYF.